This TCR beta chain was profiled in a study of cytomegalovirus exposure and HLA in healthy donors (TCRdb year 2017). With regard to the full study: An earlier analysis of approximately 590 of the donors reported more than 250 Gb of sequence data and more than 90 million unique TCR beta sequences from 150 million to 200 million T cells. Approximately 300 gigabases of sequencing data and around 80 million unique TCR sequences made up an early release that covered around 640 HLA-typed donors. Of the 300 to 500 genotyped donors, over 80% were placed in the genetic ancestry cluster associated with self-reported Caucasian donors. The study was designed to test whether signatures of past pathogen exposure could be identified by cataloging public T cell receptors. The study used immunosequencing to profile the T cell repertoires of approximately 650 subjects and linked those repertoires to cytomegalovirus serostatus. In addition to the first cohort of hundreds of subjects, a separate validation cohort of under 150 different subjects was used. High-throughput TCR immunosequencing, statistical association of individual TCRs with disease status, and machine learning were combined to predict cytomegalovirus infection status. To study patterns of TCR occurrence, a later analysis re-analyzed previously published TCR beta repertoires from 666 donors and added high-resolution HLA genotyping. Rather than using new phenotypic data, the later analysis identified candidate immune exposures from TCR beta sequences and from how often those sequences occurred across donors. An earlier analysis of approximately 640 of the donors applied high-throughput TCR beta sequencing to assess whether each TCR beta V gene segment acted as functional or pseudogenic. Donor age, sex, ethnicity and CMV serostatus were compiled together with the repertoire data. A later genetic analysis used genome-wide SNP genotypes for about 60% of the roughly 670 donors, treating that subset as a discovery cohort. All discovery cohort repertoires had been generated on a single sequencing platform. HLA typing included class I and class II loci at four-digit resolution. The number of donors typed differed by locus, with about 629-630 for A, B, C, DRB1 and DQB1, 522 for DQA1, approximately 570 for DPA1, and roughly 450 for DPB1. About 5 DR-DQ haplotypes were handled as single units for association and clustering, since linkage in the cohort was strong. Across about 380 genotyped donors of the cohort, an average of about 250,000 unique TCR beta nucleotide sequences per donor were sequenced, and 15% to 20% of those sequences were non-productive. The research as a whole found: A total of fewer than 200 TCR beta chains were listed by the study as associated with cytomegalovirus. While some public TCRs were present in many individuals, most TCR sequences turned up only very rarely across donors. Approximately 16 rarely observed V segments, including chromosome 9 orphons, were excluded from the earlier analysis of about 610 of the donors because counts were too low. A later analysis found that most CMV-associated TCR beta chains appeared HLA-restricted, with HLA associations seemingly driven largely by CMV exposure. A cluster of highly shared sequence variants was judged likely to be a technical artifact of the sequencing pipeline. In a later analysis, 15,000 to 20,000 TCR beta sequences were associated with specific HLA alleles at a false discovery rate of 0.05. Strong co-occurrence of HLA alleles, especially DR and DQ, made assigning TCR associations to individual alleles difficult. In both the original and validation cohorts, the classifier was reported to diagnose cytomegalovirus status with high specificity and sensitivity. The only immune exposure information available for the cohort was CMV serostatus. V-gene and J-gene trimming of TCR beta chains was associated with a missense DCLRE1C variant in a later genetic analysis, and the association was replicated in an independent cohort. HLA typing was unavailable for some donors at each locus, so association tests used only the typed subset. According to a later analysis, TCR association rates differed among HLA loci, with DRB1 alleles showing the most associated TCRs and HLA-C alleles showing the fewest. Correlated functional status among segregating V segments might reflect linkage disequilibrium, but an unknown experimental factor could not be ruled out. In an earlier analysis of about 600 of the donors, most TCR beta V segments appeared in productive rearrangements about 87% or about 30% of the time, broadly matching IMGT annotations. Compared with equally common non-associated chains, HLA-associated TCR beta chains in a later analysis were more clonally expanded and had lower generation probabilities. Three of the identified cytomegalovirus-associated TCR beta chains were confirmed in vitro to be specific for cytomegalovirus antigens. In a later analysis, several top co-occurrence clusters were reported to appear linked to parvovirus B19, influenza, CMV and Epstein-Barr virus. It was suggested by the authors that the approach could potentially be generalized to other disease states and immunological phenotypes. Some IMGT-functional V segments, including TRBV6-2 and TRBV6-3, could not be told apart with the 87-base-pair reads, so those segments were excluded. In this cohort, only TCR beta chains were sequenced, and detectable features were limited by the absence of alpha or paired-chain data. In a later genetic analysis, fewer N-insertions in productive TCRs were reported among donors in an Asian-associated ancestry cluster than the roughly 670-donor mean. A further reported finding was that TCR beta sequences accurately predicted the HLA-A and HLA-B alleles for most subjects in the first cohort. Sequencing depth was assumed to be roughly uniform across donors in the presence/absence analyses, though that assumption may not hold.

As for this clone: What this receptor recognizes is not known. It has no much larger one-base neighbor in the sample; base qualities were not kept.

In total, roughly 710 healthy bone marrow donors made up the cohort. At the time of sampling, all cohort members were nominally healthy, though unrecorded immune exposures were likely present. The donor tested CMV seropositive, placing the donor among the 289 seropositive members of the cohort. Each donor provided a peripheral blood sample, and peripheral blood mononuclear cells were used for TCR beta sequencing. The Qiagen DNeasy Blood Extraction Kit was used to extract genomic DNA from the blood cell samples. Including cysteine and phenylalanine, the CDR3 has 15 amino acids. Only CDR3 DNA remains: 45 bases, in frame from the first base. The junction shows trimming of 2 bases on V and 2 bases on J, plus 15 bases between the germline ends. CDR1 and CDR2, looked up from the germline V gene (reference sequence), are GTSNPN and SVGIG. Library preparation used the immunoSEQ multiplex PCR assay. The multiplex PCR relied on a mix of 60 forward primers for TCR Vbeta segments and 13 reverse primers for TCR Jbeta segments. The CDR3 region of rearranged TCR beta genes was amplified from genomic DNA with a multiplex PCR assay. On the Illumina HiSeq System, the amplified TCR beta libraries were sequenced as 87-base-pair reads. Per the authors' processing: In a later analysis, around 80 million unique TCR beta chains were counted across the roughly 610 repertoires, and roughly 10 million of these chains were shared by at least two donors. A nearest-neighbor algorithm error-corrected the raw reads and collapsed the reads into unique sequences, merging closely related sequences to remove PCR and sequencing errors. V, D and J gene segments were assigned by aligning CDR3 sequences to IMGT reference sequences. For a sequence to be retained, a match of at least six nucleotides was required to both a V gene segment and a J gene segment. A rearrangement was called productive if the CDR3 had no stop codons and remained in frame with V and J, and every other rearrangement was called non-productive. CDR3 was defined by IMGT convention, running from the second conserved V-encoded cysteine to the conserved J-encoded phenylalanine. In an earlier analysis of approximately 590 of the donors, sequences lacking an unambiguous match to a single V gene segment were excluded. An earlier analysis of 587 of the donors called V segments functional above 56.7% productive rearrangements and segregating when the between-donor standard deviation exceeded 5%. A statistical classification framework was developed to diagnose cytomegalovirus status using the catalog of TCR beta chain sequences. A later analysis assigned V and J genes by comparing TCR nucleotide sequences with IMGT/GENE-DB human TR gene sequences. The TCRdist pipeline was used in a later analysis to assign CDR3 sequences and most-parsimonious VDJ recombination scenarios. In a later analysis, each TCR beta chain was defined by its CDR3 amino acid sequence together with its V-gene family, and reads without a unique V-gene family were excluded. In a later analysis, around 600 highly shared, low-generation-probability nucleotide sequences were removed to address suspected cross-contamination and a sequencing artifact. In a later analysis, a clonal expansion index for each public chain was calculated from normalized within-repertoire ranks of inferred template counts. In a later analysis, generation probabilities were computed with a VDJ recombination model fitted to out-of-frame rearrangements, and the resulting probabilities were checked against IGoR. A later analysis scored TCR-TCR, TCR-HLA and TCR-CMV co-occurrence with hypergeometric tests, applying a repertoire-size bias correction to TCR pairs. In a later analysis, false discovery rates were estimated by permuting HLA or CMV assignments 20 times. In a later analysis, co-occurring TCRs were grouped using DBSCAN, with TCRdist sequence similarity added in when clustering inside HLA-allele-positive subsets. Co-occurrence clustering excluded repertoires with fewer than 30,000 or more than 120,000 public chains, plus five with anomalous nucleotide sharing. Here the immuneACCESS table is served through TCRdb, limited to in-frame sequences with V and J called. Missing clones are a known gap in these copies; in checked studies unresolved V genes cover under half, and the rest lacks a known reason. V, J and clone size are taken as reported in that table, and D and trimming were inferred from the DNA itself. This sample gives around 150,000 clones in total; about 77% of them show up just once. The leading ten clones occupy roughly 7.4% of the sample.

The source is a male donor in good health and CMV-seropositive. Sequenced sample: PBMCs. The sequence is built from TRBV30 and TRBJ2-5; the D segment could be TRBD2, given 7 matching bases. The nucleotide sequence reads TGTGCCTGGAGTCAGAGGGGGGGGGAGCAAGAGACCCAGTACTTC. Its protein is CAWSQRGGEQETQYF.